This paragraph covers one T cell receptor beta chain sequence. Libraries were prepared by immunoSEQ multiplex PCR; TCRdb keeps only in-frame clonotypes and omits some of them. Of 150,000 to 200,000 clones listed, under 95% are singletons. These data originate in a study of T cell responses to AZD1222 COVID-19 vaccine. The germline V gene has CDR1 MNHEY and CDR2 SMNVEV (reference sequence). The CDR3 loop spans 17 amino acids. V trimming: 9 bases; J trimming: 1 base; junction bases outside the gene matches: 17. Specimen: peripheral blood, collected 28 days after the second AZD1222 dose. The chain couples TRBV27 to TRBJ2-7; TRBD1 agrees at 8 bases. The receptor was isolated from an adult who received the AZD1222 COVID-19 vaccine. The CDR3 nucleotides read TGTGCCAGGGGGATGGACAGGGAACTACTCAAATCCTACGAGCAGTACTTC. Protein product: CARGMDRELLKSYEQYF.